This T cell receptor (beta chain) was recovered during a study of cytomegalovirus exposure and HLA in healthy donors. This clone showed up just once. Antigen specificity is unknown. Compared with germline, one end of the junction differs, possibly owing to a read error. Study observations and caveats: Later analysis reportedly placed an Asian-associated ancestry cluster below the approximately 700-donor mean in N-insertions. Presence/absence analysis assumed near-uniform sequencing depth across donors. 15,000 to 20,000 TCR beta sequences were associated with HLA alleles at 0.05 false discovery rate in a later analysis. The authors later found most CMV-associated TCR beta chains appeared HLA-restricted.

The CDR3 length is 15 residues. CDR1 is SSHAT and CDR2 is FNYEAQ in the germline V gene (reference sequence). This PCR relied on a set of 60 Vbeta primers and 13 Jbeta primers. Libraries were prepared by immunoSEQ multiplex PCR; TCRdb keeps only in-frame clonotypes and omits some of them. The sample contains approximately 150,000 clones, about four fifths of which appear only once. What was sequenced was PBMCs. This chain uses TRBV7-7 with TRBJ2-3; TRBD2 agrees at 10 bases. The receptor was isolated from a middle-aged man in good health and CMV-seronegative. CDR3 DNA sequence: TGTGCTAGCAGCTTCGGAGCGGGGGGGAAAGATACGCAGTATTTT. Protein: CASSFGAGGKDTQYF.